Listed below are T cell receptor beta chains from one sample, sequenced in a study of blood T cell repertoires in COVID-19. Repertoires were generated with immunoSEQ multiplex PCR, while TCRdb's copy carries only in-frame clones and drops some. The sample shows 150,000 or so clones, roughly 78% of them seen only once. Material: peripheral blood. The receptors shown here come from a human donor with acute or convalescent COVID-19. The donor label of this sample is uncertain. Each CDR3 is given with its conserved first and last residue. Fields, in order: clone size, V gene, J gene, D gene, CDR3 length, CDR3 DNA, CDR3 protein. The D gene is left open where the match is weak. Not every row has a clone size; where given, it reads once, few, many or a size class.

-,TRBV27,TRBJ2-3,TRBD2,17,TGTGCCAGCGCTCCGTGGGGCTACGCGGGGGGCACAGATACGCAGTATTTT,CASAPWGYAGGTDTQYF
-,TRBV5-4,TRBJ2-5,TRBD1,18,TGTGCCAGCAGCTTGGGGACAGGGGCGCGGGCGGGGCAGGAGACCCAGTACTTC,CASSLGTGARAGQETQYF
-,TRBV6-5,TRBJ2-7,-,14,TGTGCCAGCAGTTACTCCATTCAGGGGCGCGAGCAGTACTTC,CASSYSIQGREQYF
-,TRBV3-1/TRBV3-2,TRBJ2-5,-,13,TGTGCCAGCAGCCAAGGCGGAATGGGGACCCAGTACTTC,CASSQGGMGTQYF
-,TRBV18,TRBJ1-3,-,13,TGTGCCAGCTCACCATTCCTGGAGGACACCATATATTTT,CASSPFLEDTIYF
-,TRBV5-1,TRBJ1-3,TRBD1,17,TGCGCCACCCAACCGGGACAGGGGACGGGGTCTGGAAACACCATATATTTT,CATQPGQGTGSGNTIYF
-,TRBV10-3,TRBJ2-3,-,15,TGTGCCATCAGGGACTCTGGCAGAAGCACAGATACGCAGTATTTT,CAIRDSGRSTDTQYF
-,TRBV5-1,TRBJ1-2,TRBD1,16,TGCGCCAGCAGCTTCCTACCAGGGGGCGACCCGGGAGGCTACACCTTC,CASSFLPGGDPGGYTF
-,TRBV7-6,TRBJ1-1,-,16,TGTGCCAGCAGCTTAGCGCCAGGGATCTCGAACACTGAAGCTTTCTTT,CASSLAPGISNTEAFF
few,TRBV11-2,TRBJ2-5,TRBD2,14,TGTGCCAGCAGCGCGACTAGCCCCAGAGAGACCCAGTACTTC,CASSATSPRETQYF
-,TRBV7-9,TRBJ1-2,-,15,TGTGCCAGCAGCTTAGGCCCAGGGGAGGGCTATGGCTACACCTTC,CASSLGPGEGYGYTF
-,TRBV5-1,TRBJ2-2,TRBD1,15,TGCGCCAGCAGCTTCGACAGGGGGCTAACCGGGGAGCTGTTTTTT,CASSFDRGLTGELFF
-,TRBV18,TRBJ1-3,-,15,TGTGCCAGCTCATCCTCGAGCACCTCTGGAAACACCATATATTTT,CASSSSSTSGNTIYF
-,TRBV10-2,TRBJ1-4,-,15,TGCGCCAGCAGTGAGTCTTGGGGGCTGGGTGAAAAACTGTTTTTT,CASSESWGLGEKLFF
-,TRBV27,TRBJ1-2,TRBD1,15,TGTGCCAGCAGTTTCAAAGGGACAGGGGGCTCTGGCTACACCTTC,CASSFKGTGGSGYTF
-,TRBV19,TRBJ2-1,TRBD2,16,TGTGCCAGTAGTATTGGGACTAGCGGAATCGGGAATGAGCAGTTCTTC,CASSIGTSGIGNEQFF
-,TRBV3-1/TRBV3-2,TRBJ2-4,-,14,TGTGCCAGCAGCCAAGTTGAGAGAAGAAACATTCAGTACTTC,CASSQVERRNIQYF
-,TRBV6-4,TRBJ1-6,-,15,TGTGCCAGCAGTGCCCTCGGGGTCGATAATTCACCCCTCCACTTT,CASSALGVDNSPLHF
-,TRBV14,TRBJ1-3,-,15,TGTGCCAGCAGCAGCGGGGCCTCCTCTGGAAACACCATATATTTT,CASSSGASSGNTIYF
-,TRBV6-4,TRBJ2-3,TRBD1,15,TGTGCCAGCAGCCCGGACAGGGTGGTGACAGATACGCAGTATTTT,CASSPDRVVTDTQYF
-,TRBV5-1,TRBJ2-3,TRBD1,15,TGCGCCAGCAGCTCTAGGACAGGGTCCACAGATACGCAGTATTTT,CASSSRTGSTDTQYF
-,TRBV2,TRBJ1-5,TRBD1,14,TGTGCCAGCAGCGGGACAGGGGGGAATCAGCCCCAGCATTTT,CASSGTGGNQPQHF
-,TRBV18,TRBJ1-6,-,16,TGTGCCAGCTCACCAGGAGCGGGGCGAGGGGATTCACCCCTCCACTTT,CASSPGAGRGDSPLHF
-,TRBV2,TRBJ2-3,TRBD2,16,TGTGCCAGCAGTTCAGGACTAGCGGGGCTTACAGATACGCAGTATTTT,CASSSGLAGLTDTQYF
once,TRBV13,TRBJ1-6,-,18,TGTGCCAGCAGCTTAGGTTTATGGGCCTCACCGTATAATTCACCCCTCCACTTT,CASSLGLWASPYNSPLHF
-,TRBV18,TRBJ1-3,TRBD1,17,TGTGCCAGCTCACCATCTCCCGGGACAGAACAGAGAAACACCATATATTTT,CASSPSPGTEQRNTIYF
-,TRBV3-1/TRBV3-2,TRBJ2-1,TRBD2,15,TGTGCCAGCAGCCCTTTCCCGCGGGGGGCTAATGAGCAGTTCTTC,CASSPFPRGANEQFF
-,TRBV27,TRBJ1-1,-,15,TGTGCCAGCAGGTCCACACACGAGGGGAACACTGAAGCTTTCTTT,CASRSTHEGNTEAFF
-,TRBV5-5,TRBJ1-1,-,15,TGTGCCAGCAGCTTGGCTGGGCGGGCGAACACTGAAGCTTTCTTT,CASSLAGRANTEAFF
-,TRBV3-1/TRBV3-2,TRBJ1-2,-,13,TGTGCCAGCAGCCAAGGAGGTAGCTATGGCTACACCTTC,CASSQGGSYGYTF
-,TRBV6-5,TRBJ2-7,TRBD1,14,TGTGCCAGCAGGCCGGGACAGGGGGCCTACGAGCAGTACTTC,CASRPGQGAYEQYF
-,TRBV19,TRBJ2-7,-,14,TGTGCCAGTAGTATAGATTTCAGGGAAGGCGAGCAGTACTTC,CASSIDFREGEQYF
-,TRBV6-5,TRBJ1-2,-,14,TGTGCCAGCAGTTCGGAGACAGCTAACTATGGCTACACCTTC,CASSSETANYGYTF
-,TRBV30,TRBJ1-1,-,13,TGTGCCTGGAGTGGCACGGGGTTCACTGAAGCTTTCTTT,CAWSGTGFTEAFF
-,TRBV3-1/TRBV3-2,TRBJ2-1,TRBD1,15,TGTGCCAGCAGCCGCCGACAGGGGTTAAAAGATGAGCAGTTCTTC,CASSRRQGLKDEQFF
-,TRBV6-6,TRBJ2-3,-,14,TGTGCCAGCAGTTATCAGGGGGGAACAGATACGCAGTATTTT,CASSYQGGTDTQYF
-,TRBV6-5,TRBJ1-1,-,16,TGTGCCAGCAGTTACTCGGCCTTCGGAGGGAACACTGAAGCTTTCTTT,CASSYSAFGGNTEAFF
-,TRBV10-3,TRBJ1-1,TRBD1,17,TGTGCCATCAGTGAGTCGGGGGACAGGTCCATGAACACTGAAGCTTTCTTT,CAISESGDRSMNTEAFF
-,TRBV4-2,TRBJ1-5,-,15,TGTGCCAGCAGCCAAGATGCGAAGTCCAATCAGCCCCAGCATTTT,CASSQDAKSNQPQHF
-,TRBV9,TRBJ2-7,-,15,TGTGCCAGCAGCGTAGCGTCAAACGGAGTCTACGAGCAGTACTTC,CASSVASNGVYEQYF
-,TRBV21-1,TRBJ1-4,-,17,TGTGCCAGCAGCAACGTGGCCCACAGGGGCGGGTATGAAAAACTGTTTTTT,CASSNVAHRGGYEKLFF
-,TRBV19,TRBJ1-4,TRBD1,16,TGTGCCAGTAATAGGGGACAGGGCGCAACTAATGAAAAACTGTTTTTT,CASNRGQGATNEKLFF
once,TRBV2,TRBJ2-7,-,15,TGTGCCAGCTACACCCGACAGCGCGTAACCCACGAGCAGTACTTC,CASYTRQRVTHEQYF
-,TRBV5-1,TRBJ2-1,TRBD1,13,TGCGCCAGCAAGGTTGACAGGGGAGGTGAGCAGTTCTTC,CASKVDRGGEQFF
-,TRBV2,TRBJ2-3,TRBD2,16,TGTGCCAGCAGTGACCCGGGACTAGCGGGGGGGGCTACGCAGTATTTT,CASSDPGLAGGATQYF
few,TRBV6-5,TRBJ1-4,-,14,TGTGCCAGCACGGGGGGTTCCGGTAATGAAAAACTGTTTTTT,CASTGGSGNEKLFF
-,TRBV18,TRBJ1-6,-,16,TGTGCCAGCTCGCCGGACACCCCCTCCTATAATTCACCCCTCCACTTT,CASSPDTPSYNSPLHF
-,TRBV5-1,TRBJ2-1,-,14,TGCGCCAGCGGCCCGGGTGGCGGTTACAATGAGCAGTTCTTC,CASGPGGGYNEQFF
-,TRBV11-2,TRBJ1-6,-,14,TGTGCCAGCAGCTTAGCAGGGAATAATTCACCCCTCCACTTT,CASSLAGNNSPLHF
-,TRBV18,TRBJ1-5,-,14,TGTGCCAGCTCACCACCGTCGGGGGGTCAGCCCCAGCATTTT,CASSPPSGGQPQHF
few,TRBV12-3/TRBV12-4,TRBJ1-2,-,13,TGTGCCAGCCTTCTTGCGGGGGGCTTTGGCTACACCTTC,CASLLAGGFGYTF
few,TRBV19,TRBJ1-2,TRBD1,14,TGTGCCAGTATCCCGACAGGGTCCTATGGTGGCTACACCTTC,CASIPTGSYGGYTF
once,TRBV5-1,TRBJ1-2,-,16,TGCGCCAGCAGCTTGCAAACAGGGCTACCCAACTATGGCTACACCTTC,CASSLQTGLPNYGYTF
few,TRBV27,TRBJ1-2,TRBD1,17,TGTGCCAGCAGTTCCGGGACAGGGAGTAGTCGGTACTATGGCTACACCTTC,CASSSGTGSSRYYGYTF
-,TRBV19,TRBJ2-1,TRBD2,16,TGTGCCAGTAGGGGACTAGCGGGGGTCAACTACAATGAGCAGTTCTTC,CASRGLAGVNYNEQFF
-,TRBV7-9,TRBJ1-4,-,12,TGTGCCGGACGGGCAGGGAACGAAAAACTGTTTTTT,CAGRAGNEKLFF
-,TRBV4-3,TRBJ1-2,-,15,TGCGCCAGCAGCCCCTACACCACGGGGAACTATGGCTACACCTTC,CASSPYTTGNYGYTF